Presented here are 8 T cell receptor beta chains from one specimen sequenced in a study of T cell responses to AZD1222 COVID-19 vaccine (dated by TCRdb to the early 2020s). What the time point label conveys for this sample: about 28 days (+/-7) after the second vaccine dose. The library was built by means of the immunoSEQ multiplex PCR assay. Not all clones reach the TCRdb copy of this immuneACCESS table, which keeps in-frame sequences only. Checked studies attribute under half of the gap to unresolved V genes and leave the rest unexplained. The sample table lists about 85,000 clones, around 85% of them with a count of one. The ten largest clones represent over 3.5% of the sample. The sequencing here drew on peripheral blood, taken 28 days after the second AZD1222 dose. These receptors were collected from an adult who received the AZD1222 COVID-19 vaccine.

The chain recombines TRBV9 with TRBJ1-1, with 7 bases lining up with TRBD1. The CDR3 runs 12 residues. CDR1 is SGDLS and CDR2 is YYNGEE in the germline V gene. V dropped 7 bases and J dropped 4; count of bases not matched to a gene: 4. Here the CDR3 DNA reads TGTGCCAGCTCCAGGGGGGGCACTGAAGCTTTCTTT. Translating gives CASSRGGTEAFF. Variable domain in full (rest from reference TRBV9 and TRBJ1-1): DSGVTQTPKHLITATGQRVTLRCSPRSGDLSVYWYQQSLDQGLQFLIQYYNGEERAKGNILERFSAQQFPDLHSELNLSSLELGDSALYFCASSRGGTEAFFGQGTRLTVV.

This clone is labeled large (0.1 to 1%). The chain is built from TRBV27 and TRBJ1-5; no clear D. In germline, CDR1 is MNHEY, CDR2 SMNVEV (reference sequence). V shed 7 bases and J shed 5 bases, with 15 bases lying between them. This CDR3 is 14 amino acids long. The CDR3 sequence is CASTLSLGDQPQHF. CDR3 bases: TGTGCCAGCACCCTAAGCCTGGGTGATCAGCCCCAGCATTTT.

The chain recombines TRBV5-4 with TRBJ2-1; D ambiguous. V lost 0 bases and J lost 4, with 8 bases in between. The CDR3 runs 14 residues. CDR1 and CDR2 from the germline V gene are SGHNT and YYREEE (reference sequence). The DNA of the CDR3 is TGTGCCAGCAGCTTGGTTTCGCTTTACAATGAGCAGTTCTTC. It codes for CASSLVSLYNEQFF.

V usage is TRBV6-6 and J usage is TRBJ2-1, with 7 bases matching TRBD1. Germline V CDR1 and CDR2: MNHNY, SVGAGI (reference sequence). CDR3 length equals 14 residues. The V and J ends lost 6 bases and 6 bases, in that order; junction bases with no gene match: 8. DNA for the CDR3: TGTGCCAGCAGCTACGGGACAGCTTCCAATGAGCAGTTCTTC. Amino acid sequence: CASSYGTASNEQFF.

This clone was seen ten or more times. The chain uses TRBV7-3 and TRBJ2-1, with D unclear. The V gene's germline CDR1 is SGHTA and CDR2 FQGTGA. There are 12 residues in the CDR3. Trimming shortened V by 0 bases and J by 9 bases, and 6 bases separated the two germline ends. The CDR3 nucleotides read TGTGCCAGCAGCTTAACAGTTGGTGAGCAGTTCTTC. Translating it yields CASSLTVGEQFF.

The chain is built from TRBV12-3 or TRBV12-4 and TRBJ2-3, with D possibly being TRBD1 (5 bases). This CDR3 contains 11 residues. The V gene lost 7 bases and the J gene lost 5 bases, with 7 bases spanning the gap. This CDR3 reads CASTGLDTQYF. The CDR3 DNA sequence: TGTGCCAGCACAGGGTTAGATACGCAGTATTTT.

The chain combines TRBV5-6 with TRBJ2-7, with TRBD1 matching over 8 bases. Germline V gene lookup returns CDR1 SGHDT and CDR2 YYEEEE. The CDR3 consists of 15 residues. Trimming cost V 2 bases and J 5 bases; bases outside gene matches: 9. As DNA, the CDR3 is TGTGCCAGCAGCTTTAGCCAGGGGGCGCCGGACGAGCAGTACTTC. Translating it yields CASSFSQGAPDEQYF. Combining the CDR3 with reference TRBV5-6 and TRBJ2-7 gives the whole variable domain DAGVTQSPTHLIKTRGQQVTLRCSPKSGHDTVSWYQQALGQGPQFIFQYYEEEERQRGNFPDRFSGHQFPNYSSELNVNALLLGDSALYLCASSFSQGAPDEQYFGPGTRLTVT.

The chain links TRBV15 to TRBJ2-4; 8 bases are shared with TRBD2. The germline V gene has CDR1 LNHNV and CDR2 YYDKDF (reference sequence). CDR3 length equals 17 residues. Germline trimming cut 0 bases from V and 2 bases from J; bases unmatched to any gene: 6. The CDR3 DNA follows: TGTGCCACCAGCAGAGATACGGGACTAGGATCCAAAAACATTCAGTACTTC. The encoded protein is CATSRDTGLGSKNIQYF.